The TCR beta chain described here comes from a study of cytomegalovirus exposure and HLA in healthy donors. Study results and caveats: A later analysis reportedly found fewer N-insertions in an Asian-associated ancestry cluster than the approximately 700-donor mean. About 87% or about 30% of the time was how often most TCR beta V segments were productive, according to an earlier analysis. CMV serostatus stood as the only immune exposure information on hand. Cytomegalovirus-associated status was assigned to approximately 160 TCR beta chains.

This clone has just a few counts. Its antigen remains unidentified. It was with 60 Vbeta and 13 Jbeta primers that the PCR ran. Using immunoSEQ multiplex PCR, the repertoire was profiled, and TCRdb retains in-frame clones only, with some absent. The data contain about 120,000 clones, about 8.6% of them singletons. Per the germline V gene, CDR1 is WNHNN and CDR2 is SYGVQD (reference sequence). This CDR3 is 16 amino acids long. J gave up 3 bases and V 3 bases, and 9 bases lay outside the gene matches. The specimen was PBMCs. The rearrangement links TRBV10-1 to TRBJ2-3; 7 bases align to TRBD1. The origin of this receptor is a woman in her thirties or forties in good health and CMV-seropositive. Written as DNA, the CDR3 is TGCGCCAGCAGTGATCCGGGACAGCTGAGGACAGATACGCAGTATTTT. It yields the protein CASSDPGQLRTDTQYF.